This entry is about one T cell receptor beta chain. The data belong to a study of CD8+CD57+ T cells in acquired aplastic anemia. Study at large: Sorted CD4+ and CD8+ cells gave a mean 3.2 ug DNA, range roughly 0.19 to 30 ug.

Previously, flow cytometry had revealed CD8+CD57+ cell expansion in the patients chosen for sequencing. The trim removed 0 bases at V and 6 bases at J, leaving 4 bases unmatched. Germline assignment: CDR1 SGDLS and CDR2 YYNGEE. The CDR3 totals 15 residues. According to the study, genomic DNA was the template for TCR beta VDJ and CDR3 profiling. From the reads, TCRdb called clonotypes with MiXCR, one entry per CDR3 protein. The repertoire holds about 180,000 distinct CDR3 sequences, with around half as singletons. Sequencing used sorted CD4+, CD8+, or CD8+CD57+ T cells (not recorded which) from PBMCs. This chain uses TRBV9 with TRBJ1-5; 9 nucleotides agree with TRBD1. The source of this sequence is a human donor with aplastic anemia. Here the CDR3 reads CASSVGGTGIQPQHF. The CDR3 DNA is TGTGCCAGCAGCGTAGGGGGGACAGGGATTCAGCCCCAGCATTTT.